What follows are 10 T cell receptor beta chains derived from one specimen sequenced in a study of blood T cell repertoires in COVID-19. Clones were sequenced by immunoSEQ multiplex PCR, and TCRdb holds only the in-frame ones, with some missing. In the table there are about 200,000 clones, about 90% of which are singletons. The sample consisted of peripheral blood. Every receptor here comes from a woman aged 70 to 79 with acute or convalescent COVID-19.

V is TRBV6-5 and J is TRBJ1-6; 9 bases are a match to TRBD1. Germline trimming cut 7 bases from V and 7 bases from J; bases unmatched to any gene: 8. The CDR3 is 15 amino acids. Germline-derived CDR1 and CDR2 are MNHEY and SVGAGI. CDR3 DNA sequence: TGTGCCAGCACCCTCCGGGACAGGGAAAATTCACCCCTCCACTTT. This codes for CASTLRDRENSPLHF.

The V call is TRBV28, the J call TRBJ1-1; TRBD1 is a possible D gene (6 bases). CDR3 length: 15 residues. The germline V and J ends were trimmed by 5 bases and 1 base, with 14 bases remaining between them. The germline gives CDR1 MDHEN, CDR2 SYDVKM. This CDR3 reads CASSPTGGENTEAFF. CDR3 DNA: TGTGCCAGCAGTCCCACTGGGGGCGAGAACACTGAAGCTTTCTTT.

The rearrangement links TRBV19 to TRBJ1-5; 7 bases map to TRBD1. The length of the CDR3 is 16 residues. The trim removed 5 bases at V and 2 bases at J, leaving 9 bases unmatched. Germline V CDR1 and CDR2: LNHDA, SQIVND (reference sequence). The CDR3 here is CASSSQGGIRNQPQHF. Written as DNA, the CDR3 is TGTGCCAGTAGTTCCCAGGGGGGAATTCGCAATCAGCCCCAGCATTTT.

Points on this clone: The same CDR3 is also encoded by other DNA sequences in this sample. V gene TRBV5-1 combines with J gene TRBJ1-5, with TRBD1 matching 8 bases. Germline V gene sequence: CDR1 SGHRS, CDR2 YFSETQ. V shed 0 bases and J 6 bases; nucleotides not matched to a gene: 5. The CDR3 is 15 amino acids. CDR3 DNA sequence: TGCGCCAGCAGCTTGGCAGGGGGCGCCGGTCAGCCCCAGCATTTT. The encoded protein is CASSLAGGAGQPQHF.

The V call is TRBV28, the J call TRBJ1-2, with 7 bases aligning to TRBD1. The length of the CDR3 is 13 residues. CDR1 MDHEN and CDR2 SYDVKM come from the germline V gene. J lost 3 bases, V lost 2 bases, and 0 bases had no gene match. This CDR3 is CASSLRGHYGYTF. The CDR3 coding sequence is TGTGCCAGCAGTTTAAGGGGGCACTATGGCTACACCTTC.

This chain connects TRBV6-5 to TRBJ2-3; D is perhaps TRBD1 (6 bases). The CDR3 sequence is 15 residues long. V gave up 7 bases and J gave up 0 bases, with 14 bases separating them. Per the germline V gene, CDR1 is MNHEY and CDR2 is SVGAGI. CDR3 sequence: CASIRTATSTDTQYF. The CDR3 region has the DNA TGTGCCAGCATAAGGACAGCCACTAGCACAGATACGCAGTATTTT.

This CDR3 reads CASSFRQGLIYTF. In DNA, the CDR3 is TGTGCCAGCAGTTTTCGTCAGGGGTTGATCTACACCTTC. V and J are TRBV28 and TRBJ1-2, with a weak D call TRBD1 (6 bases). V shed 3 bases and J shed 10 bases, with 15 bases lying between them. The CDR3 is 13 amino acids. The germline V gene encodes CDR1 MDHEN and CDR2 SYDVKM.

The CDR3 spells CASSWGTNYGYTF. CDR3 nucleotides: TGTGCCAGCAGCTGGGGGACAAACTATGGCTACACCTTC. J is TRBJ1-2 and V is TRBV28; a weak D match, TRBD1 (6 bases). The CDR3 is made up of 13 amino acids. CDR1 MDHEN and CDR2 SYDVKM come from the germline V gene. Trimming removed 6 bases from V and 2 bases from J, with 10 bases in between.

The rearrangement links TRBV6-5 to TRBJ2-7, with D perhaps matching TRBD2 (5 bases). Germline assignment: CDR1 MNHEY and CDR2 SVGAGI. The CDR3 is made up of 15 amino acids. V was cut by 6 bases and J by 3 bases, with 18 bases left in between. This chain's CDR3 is CASRGIRGNGYEQYF. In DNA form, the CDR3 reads TGTGCCAGCAGGGGGATTCGGGGTAATGGCTACGAGCAGTACTTC.

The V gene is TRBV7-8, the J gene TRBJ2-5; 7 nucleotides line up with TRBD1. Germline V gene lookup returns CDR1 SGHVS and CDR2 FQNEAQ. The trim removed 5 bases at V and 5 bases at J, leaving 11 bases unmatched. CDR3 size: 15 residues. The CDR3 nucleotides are TGTGCCAGCAGCAAACAACAGGGGTTGGGGGAGACCCAGTACTTC. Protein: CASSKQQGLGETQYF.